The entry below describes one T cell receptor beta chain. The antigen this receptor binds is unknown. No quality values exist for individual bases; no much larger clone is one base distant. These data originate in a study of identifying expanded T cells in peripheral blood (dated by TCRdb to about 2019). In the study overall: Technical replicates were generated by sequencing separate aliquots of the same genomic DNA pool, and four replicates were compared pairwise.

Trimmed from V: 7 bases; trimmed from J: 2 bases; junction bases lacking a gene match: 13. From a lookup of the germline V gene, CDR1 and CDR2 are SNHLY and FYNNEI. The CDR3 numbers 16 residues from cysteine through phenylalanine. This entry keeps only the CDR3 DNA: 48 bases, framed from base 1. During the collection period, no immune events, such as infections, were documented for the healthy donors. Blood repertoires from healthy donors were used as a training cohort for calibrating time-dependent variance in a beta-binomial model of differential abundance of T-cell clones. The training cohort included some ten healthy donors, of whom 3 were female and 7 were male. On average the donors were about 40 years old, and their ages spanned roughly 25 to 65 years. Whole blood from each healthy donor was obtained from a commercial supplier and was collected at three time points about 15 days apart. Genomic DNA was extracted from unsorted whole blood for immunosequencing.

The full study reports these points: About 1.1 differentially abundant clones were flagged by the binomial model between technical replicates, whereas about 16 and 19 were flagged over around two weeks and four weeks, respectively. For all healthy donors, the variance in clone template counts between approximately 2-week samples rose significantly as total template count increased. The beta-binomial model significantly reduced the number of clones called differentially abundant and the false-positive rate across all healthy-donor time intervals. The authors expected that biological variance in healthy repertoires might rise further over much longer intervals, such as months to years.

TCRbeta CDR3 regions were profiled with the immunoSEQ Assay using bias-controlled multiplex PCR amplification of genomic DNA. The original methods were these. To quantify the absolute abundance of each unique TCRbeta CDR3 region, the sequences were collapsed and filtered. Differential abundance was tested with a binomial (Fisher-equivalent) model and with a beta-binomial model adding time-dependent variance fitted from healthy donors. Clones with fewer than 5 combined templates were excluded, and clones with Benjamini-Hochberg FDR below 0.01 were called differentially abundant. In the beta-binomial model, variance was expressed as a function of the total template count across the two samples, in the form v = (b*log(k)+a)^2. TCRdb obtained this table from immuneACCESS and retained in-frame rearrangements with V and J assigned. These tables miss some clones; where compared with another copy, unresolved V genes account for less than half of the shortfall, and the remainder is unexplained. V, J and clone size derive from that table, while D and trimming were established from the DNA sequence. The sample data list around 100,000 clones, and approximately 90% of these were observed just once. Jointly, the top ten make up about 18% of the sample.

The chain was built from TRBV2 and TRBJ2-7; TRBD2 matches 8 bases in the middle. The source is a person aged 18 to 69 in good health. The sample was blood. In nucleotides, the sequence is TGTGCCAGCAAGGGGCCCCCCGTGCGGGGGGCCTACGAGCAGTACTTC. Translated, it reads CASKGPPVRGAYEQYF.